Shown below are 30 T cell receptor beta chains from a single sample sequenced in a study of shared clonotypes between healthy human individuals. Sequencing used immunoSEQ multiplex PCR; TCRdb keeps in-frame clones, though not all of them. Of around 2,000,000 clones in the sample, 85% to 95% are singletons; the top ten hold 0.13%. Sequenced sample: naive CD4+ T cells sorted from blood. This sample's subset: CD45RA+ positively selected. These receptors originate from a man aged 18 to 35 in good health.

This clone is a singleton in its sample. A much larger clone differs from this one at a single base, so this may be a read error. The chain recombines TRBV28 with TRBJ2-7; 7 nucleotides line up with TRBD1. Per germline, CDR1 MDHEN and CDR2 SYDVKM. This CDR3 comprises 13 residues. The trim removed 6 bases at V and 1 base at J, leaving 3 bases unmatched. Here the CDR3 reads CASSQGQSYEQYF. The CDR3 coding sequence is TGTGCCAGCAGCCAGGGACAGTCCTACGAGCAGTACTTC. The whole variable domain, remainder taken from reference TRBV28 and TRBJ2-7, is DVKVTQSSRYLVKRTGEKVFLECVQDMDHENMFWYRQDPGLGLRLIYFSYDVKMKEKGDIPEGYSVSREKKERFSLILESASTNQTSMYLCASSQGQSYEQYFGPGTRLTVT.

This chain links TRBV5-1 with TRBJ2-7; unclear D gene. Germline CDR1 reads SGHRS; CDR2 reads YFSETQ. Trimming left V 4 bases short and J 2 bases short, with 13 bases between. The CDR3 spans 14 residues. CDR3 nucleotide sequence: TGCGCCAGCAGCCCGCTGAATTCGCCCTACGAGCAGTACTTC. Translation gives CASSPLNSPYEQYF.

The rearrangement links TRBV7-2 to TRBJ1-5; D unresolved. V was trimmed by 6 bases and J by 3 bases, leaving 15 bases between them. CDR1 is SGHTA, CDR2 FQGNSA, per germline. This CDR3 region has 15 residues. For the CDR3, the DNA is TGTGCCAGCAGTCCTACAGTGGGGAACAATCAGCCCCAGCATTTT. Translated: CASSPTVGNNQPQHF.

The rearrangement joins TRBV30 to TRBJ2-7; TRBD2 matches at 9 bases. This CDR3 region has 15 residues. Germline V CDR1 and CDR2: GTSNPN, SVGIG (reference sequence). Trimming took 3 bases from V and 2 from J; bases not matched to a gene: 8. The CDR3 nucleotides are TGTGCCTGGAGCGGAGGGCGGGGGGGCGCCTACGAGCAGTACTTC. It yields the protein CAWSGGRGGAYEQYF.

This chain uses TRBV7-9 with TRBJ1-1; D not certain. Deletions cut 7 bases from V and 10 bases from J, with 13 bases between. Germline V CDR1 and CDR2: SEHNR, FQNEAQ (reference sequence). This CDR3 spans 11 amino acids. The CDR3 coding sequence is TGTGCCAGCACCCCCATCGACGGAGCTTTCTTT. It yields the protein CASTPIDGAFF. Full variable domain (remainder filled in from reference TRBV7-9 and TRBJ1-1): DTGVSQNPRHKITKRGQNVTFRCDPISEHNRLYWYRQTLGQGPEFLTYFQNEAQLEKSRLLSDRFSAERPKGSFSTLEIQRTEQGDSAMYLCASTPIDGAFFGQGTRLTVV.

Comments on this clone: The sample carries other DNA sequences with the same CDR3. The CDR3 sequence is CASSVGLGLQETQYF. Here the CDR3 DNA reads TGTGCCAGCAGCGTAGGATTGGGACTACAAGAGACCCAGTACTTC. The V gene is TRBV9, the J gene TRBJ2-5, with 7 bases that match TRBD2. Trimming at V came to 0 bases and at J to 2 bases, leaving 4 bases not matched to a gene. The CDR3 is made up of 15 amino acids. The germline V gene encodes CDR1 SGDLS and CDR2 YYNGEE.

The chain uses TRBV18 and TRBJ2-2, with D maybe TRBD1 (5 bases). Germline V gene data show CDR1 as KGHSH and CDR2 as LQKENI. The CDR3 runs to 16 residues. Trimming took off 0 bases at V and 5 bases at J, with 13 bases between the two ends. The CDR3 region is CASSPPKAGRTGELFF. The DNA of the CDR3 is TGTGCCAGCTCACCACCGAAGGCAGGGCGAACCGGGGAGCTGTTTTTT. The whole variable domain, filled in from reference TRBV18 and TRBJ2-2, reads NAGVMQNPRHLVRRRGQEARLRCSPMKGHSHVYWYRQLPEEGLKFMVYLQKENIIDESGMPKERFSAEFPKEGPSILRIQQVVRGDSAAYFCASSPPKAGRTGELFFGEGSRLTVL.

As concerns this clone: Distinct nucleotide sequences in the sample also encode this CDR3. This rearrangement joins TRBV2 to TRBJ2-5; D is uncertain. The CDR3 length is 11 residues. V lost 6 bases and J 2 bases, leaving 4 bases between the germline ends. From germline, CDR1 is SNHLY and CDR2 FYNNEI. The DNA for the CDR3 is TGTGCCAGCAGCGCGCAAGAGACCCAGTACTTC. This encodes CASSAQETQYF.

This chain links TRBV6-4 with TRBJ2-3, with TRBD1 identical over 9 bases. CDR1 and CDR2 from the germline V gene are MRHNA and SNTAGT. This CDR3 region has 15 residues. The J segment lost 0 bases and the V segment lost 6 bases, leaving 4 bases of the junction unmatched. CDR3 amino acids: CASRMDRGSTDTQYF. The CDR3, as DNA: TGTGCCAGCAGAATGGACAGGGGTAGCACAGATACGCAGTATTTT.

This chain connects TRBV6-6 to TRBJ1-1; possibly TRBD1 for D (5 bases). Trimming pared 4 bases from V and 4 bases from J, leaving 16 bases between. There are 15 residues in the CDR3. Per the germline V gene, CDR1 is MNHNY and CDR2 is SVGAGI (reference sequence). The CDR3 DNA follows: TGTGCCAGCAGTTGGGGGGGACTTGCGGGCACTGAAGCTTTCTTT. Protein: CASSWGGLAGTEAFF.

The V gene is TRBV5-6, the J gene TRBJ1-1; TRBD1 matches at 9 bases. This CDR3 contains 14 residues. J gave up 4 bases and V 4 bases, and 5 bases lay outside the gene matches. CDR1 and CDR2 from the germline V gene are SGHDT and YYEEEE. The DNA of the CDR3 is TGTGCCAGCAGCCCGATGACAGGGGGCACTGAAGCTTTCTTT. Translation: CASSPMTGGTEAFF.

This chain uses TRBV7-2 with TRBJ2-3; no definite D call. The CDR3 is made up of 12 amino acids. Germline CDR1 reads SGHTA; CDR2 reads FQGNSA. Trimming took 5 bases from V and 6 from J, leaving 9 bases between them. The CDR3: CASSPAVDTQYF. CDR3 sequence (DNA): TGTGCCAGCAGCCCGGCGGTGGATACGCAGTATTTT.

The chain uses TRBV5-4 and TRBJ2-3; TRBD2 matches at 7 bases. Trimming at V came to 4 bases and at J to 10 bases, leaving 12 bases not matched to a gene. The V gene's germline CDR1 is SGHNT and CDR2 YYREEE (reference sequence). This CDR3 spans 14 amino acids. The CDR3 nucleotides read TGTGCCAGCAGCCTCGGGCGCGAGGGAGGGGCGCAGTATTTT. Translated, it gives CASSLGREGGAQYF.

The rearrangement uses TRBV18 and TRBJ1-2; the D is unclear. The V end was cut by 1 base, the J end by 7 bases, with 13 bases between. The CDR3 has 14 amino acids. The germline CDR1 and CDR2 sequences are KGHSH and LQKENI. The CDR3, as DNA: TGTGCCAGCTCACCACGGAGGGAAGGAGGTGGCTACACCTTC. Translated: CASSPRREGGGYTF.

With regard to this clone: The sample holds other DNA sequences that translate to the same CDR3. The rearrangement links TRBV5-1 to TRBJ2-5, with D possibly being TRBD1 (7 bases). The CDR3 sequence is 14 residues long. Germline CDR1 is SGHRS and CDR2 is YFSETQ. Trimming pared 2 bases from V and 5 bases from J, leaving 13 bases between. Here the CDR3 DNA reads TGCGCCAGCAGCTTAGGACAGGCGGGGGAGACCCAGTACTTC. Amino acids: CASSLGQAGETQYF. Supplemented by reference TRBV5-1 and TRBJ2-5, the full variable domain reads KAGVTQTPRYLIKTRGQQVTLSCSPISGHRSVSWYQQTPGQGLQFLFEYFSETQRNKGNFPGRFSGRQFSNSRSEMNVSTLELGDSALYLCASSLGQAGETQYFGPGTRLLVL.

This chain uses TRBV7-9 with TRBJ1-4; 8 nucleotides agree with TRBD1. The germline V gene has CDR1 SEHNR and CDR2 FQNEAQ (reference sequence). V lost 1 base, J lost 5 bases, and 6 bases stayed unmatched. CDR3 length: 16 amino acids. The DNA for the CDR3 is TGTGCCAGCAGCTTAGGTGGGACAGGACAGAATGAAAAACTGTTTTTT. Translation gives CASSLGGTGQNEKLFF.

The chain is built from TRBV18 and TRBJ2-3; TRBD1 aligns across 7 bases. Germline V lookup: CDR1 KGHSH, CDR2 LQKENI. This CDR3 comprises 14 residues. V gave up 3 bases and J gave up 5 bases; unmatched junction bases: 5. The CDR3 protein is CASSPTGYGDTQYF. DNA for the CDR3: TGTGCCAGCTCACCGACAGGGTATGGAGATACGCAGTATTTT. The full variable domain, completed using reference TRBV18 and TRBJ2-3, is NAGVMQNPRHLVRRRGQEARLRCSPMKGHSHVYWYRQLPEEGLKFMVYLQKENIIDESGMPKERFSAEFPKEGPSILRIQQVVRGDSAAYFCASSPTGYGDTQYFGPGTRLTVL.

Regarding this clone: The sample holds other DNA sequences that translate to the same CDR3. V is TRBV28 and J is TRBJ1-5; 9 nucleotides align to TRBD1. The CDR3 contains 15 residues. The junction had 2 bases not matched to a gene; V was cut back by 4 bases and J by 1 base. CDR1 MDHEN and CDR2 SYDVKM come from the germline V gene. Here the CDR3 reads CASSSGQGSNQPQHF. The CDR3 DNA sequence: TGTGCCAGCAGTTCAGGACAGGGGAGCAATCAGCCCCAGCATTTT.

The chain carries TRBV28 and TRBJ2-5, with TRBD2 matching over 7 bases. The CDR3 has 14 residues. V dropped 5 bases and J dropped 5; count of bases not matched to a gene: 8. CDR1 is MDHEN, CDR2 SYDVKM, per germline. CDR3 sequence reads: CASSAFTSAETQYF. CDR3 nucleotide sequence: TGTGCCAGCAGTGCATTCACTAGCGCGGAGACCCAGTACTTC. Supplemented by reference TRBV28 and TRBJ2-5, the full variable domain reads DVKVTQSSRYLVKRTGEKVFLECVQDMDHENMFWYRQDPGLGLRLIYFSYDVKMKEKGDIPEGYSVSREKKERFSLILESASTNQTSMYLCASSAFTSAETQYFGPGTRLLVL.

Note on this clone: Other DNA sequences in the sample encode the same CDR3. The V call is TRBV18, the J call TRBJ2-5; TRBD2 agrees at 15 bases. The CDR3 is made up of 16 amino acids. Germline V gene sequence: CDR1 KGHSH, CDR2 LQKENI. J was trimmed by 4 bases and V by 3 bases; bases with no gene match: 3. The DNA of the CDR3 is TGTGCCAGCTCACCCGGGACTAGCGGGAGGAGAGAGACCCAGTACTTC. Protein product: CASSPGTSGRRETQYF.

The CDR3 region is CASSGKSGTSGTDTQYF. Here the CDR3 DNA reads TGTGCCAGCAGCGGTAAATCCGGGACTAGCGGGACAGATACGCAGTATTTT. This chain links TRBV5-4 with TRBJ2-3; 12 positions agree with TRBD2. The germline V gene has CDR1 SGHNT and CDR2 YYREEE (reference sequence). CDR3 length: 17 amino acids. Germline trimming cut 4 bases from V and 3 bases from J; bases unmatched to any gene: 9.

The chain is built from TRBV19 and TRBJ2-5; no definite D call. The germline V gene encodes CDR1 LNHDA and CDR2 SQIVND (reference sequence). With 10 bases removed from V and 0 bases from J, the gap between germline ends came to 18 bases. The CDR3 sequence is 15 residues long. The chain's CDR3 is CATSGRSPYQETQYF. The CDR3 DNA reads TGTGCCACCTCGGGCAGGAGTCCTTACCAAGAGACCCAGTACTTC.

The chain joins TRBV5-1 to TRBJ1-1; 7 bases line up with TRBD1. The CDR3 consists of 14 residues. V was pared by 4 bases and J by 4 bases, with 7 bases of the junction left unmatched. Germline CDR1 SGHRS, CDR2 YFSETQ. CDR3 protein: CASSPRQGSTEAFF. The CDR3, as DNA: TGCGCCAGCAGCCCTCGACAGGGAAGCACTGAAGCTTTCTTT.

The chain has TRBV15 and TRBJ2-2; D tentatively fits TRBD1 or TRBD2 (6 bases each). The CDR3 is made up of 15 amino acids. Deletions cut 1 base from V and 7 bases from J, with 13 bases between. The germline V gene encodes CDR1 LNHNV and CDR2 YYDKDF (reference sequence). The CDR3: CATSRGHREVGELFF. The DNA for the CDR3 is TGTGCCACCAGCAGAGGTCACAGGGAGGTCGGGGAGCTGTTTTTT.

This chain joins TRBV28 and TRBJ2-3; D is unclear. The CDR3 has 13 amino acids. Trimming took off 3 bases at V and 10 bases at J, with 14 bases between the two ends. CDR1 is MDHEN and CDR2 is SYDVKM in the germline V gene. The CDR3 loop is CASSFRQQGAQYF. CDR3 nucleotide sequence: TGTGCCAGCAGTTTTCGGCAGCAAGGTGCGCAGTATTTT.

The chain has TRBV5-4 and TRBJ2-7; D might be TRBD1 or TRBD2, each matching 6 bases. Germline V gives CDR1 SGHNT, CDR2 YYREEE (reference sequence). CDR3 length: 15 residues. Trimming pared 4 bases from V and 1 base from J, leaving 15 bases between. DNA for the CDR3: TGTGCCAGCAGCCCCGGGGGCCTTCCGTCCTACGAGCAGTACTTC. It codes for CASSPGGLPSYEQYF. Full variable domain (rest looked up from reference TRBV5-4 and TRBJ2-7): ETGVTQSPTHLIKTRGQQVTLRCSSQSGHNTVSWYQQALGQGPQFIFQYYREEENGRGNFPPRFSGLQFPNYSSELNVNALELDDSALYLCASSPGGLPSYEQYFGPGTRLTVT.

This clone was picked up many times. V gene TRBV11-2 combines with J gene TRBJ1-6, with TRBD1 matching over 8 bases. After removal of 6 bases from V and 6 bases from J, the junction contained 16 bases not matched to a gene. Per germline, CDR1 SGHAT and CDR2 FQNNGV. The CDR3 is 18 residues long. Here the CDR3 DNA reads TGTGCCAGCAGGCCGCCGGGACAGGCCTTAAGATTTAATTCACCCCTCCACTTT. The encoded protein is CASRPPGQALRFNSPLHF.

This chain connects TRBV15 to TRBJ1-2; the D is unclear. Trimming took off 1 base at V and 1 base at J, with 10 bases between the two ends. Germline V gene sequence: CDR1 LNHNV, CDR2 YYDKDF (reference sequence). The CDR3 has 15 residues. The CDR3 DNA reads as TGTGCCACCAGCAGAGCGGGCAGTATTAACTATGGCTACACCTTC. Translated, it gives CATSRAGSINYGYTF.

This clone was observed a single time. The chain employs TRBV10-3 and TRBJ1-1; tentative D call: TRBD1 (6 bases). V was shortened by 2 bases and J by 4 bases, with 8 bases between the two germline ends. CDR1 is ENHRY, CDR2 SYGVKD, per germline. The CDR3 runs to 13 residues. CDR3 in DNA: TGTGCCATCAGTGAGGGGACATCCACTGAAGCTTTCTTT. Residues: CAISEGTSTEAFF.

V and J are TRBV4-1 and TRBJ1-4; possible D gene TRBD1, 5 bases. Germline CDR1 reads MGHRA; CDR2 reads YSYEKL. V lost 0 bases and J 5 bases, leaving 13 bases between the germline ends. The CDR3 contains 16 residues. The CDR3 nucleotides read TGCGCCAGCAGCCAAGATCAATGGCAGGGCAATGAAAAACTGTTTTTT. This encodes CASSQDQWQGNEKLFF.